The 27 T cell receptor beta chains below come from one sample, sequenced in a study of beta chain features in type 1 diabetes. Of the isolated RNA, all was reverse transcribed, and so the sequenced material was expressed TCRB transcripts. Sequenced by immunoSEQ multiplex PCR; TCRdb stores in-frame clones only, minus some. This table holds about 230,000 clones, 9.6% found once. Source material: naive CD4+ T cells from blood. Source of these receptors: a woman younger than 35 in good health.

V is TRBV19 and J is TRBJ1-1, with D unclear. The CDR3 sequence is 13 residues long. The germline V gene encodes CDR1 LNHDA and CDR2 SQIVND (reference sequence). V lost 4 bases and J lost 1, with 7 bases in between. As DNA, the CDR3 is TGTGCCAGTAGTACTCAGGCGAACACTGAAGCTTTCTTT. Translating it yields CASSTQANTEAFF.

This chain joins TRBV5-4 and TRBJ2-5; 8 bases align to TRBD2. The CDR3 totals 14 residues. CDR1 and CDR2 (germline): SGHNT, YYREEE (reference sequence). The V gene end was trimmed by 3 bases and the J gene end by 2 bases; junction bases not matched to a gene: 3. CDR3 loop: CASSSRGGQETQYF. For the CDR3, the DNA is TGTGCCAGCAGCTCCCGGGGGGGTCAAGAGACCCAGTACTTC.

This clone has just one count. The CDR3 DNA sequence: TGCGCCAGCAGCTTGGCCGCGCTAGCGGAGACAGATACGCAGTATTTT. It is translated as CASSLAALAETDTQYF. The rearrangement uses TRBV5-1 and TRBJ2-3; 7 nucleotides align to TRBD2. J gave up 3 bases and V 0 bases, and 7 bases lay outside the gene matches. Germline V gene sequence: CDR1 SGHRS, CDR2 YFSETQ. The CDR3 contains 16 residues.

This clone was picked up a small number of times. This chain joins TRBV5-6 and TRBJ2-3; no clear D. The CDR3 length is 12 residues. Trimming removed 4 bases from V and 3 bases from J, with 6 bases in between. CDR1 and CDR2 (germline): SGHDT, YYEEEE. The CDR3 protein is CASSESTDTQYF. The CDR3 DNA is TGTGCCAGCAGCGAGAGTACAGATACGCAGTATTTT.

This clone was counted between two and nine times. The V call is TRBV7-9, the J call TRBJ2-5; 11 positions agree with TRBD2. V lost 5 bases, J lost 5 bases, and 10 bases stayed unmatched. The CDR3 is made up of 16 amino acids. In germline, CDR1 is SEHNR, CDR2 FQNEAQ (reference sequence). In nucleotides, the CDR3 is TGTGCCAGCAGCACTAGCGGGGGTATCCCAGGGGAGACCCAGTACTTC. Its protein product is CASSTSGGIPGETQYF.

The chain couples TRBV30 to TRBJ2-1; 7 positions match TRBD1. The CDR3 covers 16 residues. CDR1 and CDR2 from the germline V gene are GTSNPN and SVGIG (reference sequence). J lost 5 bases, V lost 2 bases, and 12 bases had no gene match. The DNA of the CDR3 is TGTGCCTGGAGTCCCCCTCGACAGGGCCGACACAATGAGCAGTTCTTC. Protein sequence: CAWSPPRQGRHNEQFF.

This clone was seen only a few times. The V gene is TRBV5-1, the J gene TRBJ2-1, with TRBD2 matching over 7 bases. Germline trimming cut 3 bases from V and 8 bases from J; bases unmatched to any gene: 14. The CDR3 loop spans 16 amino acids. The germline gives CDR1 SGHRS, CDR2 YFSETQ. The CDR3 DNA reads TGCGCCAGCAGCTGGGGCCTAGCGGACTTGAGCGATGAGCAGTTCTTC. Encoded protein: CASSWGLADLSDEQFF.

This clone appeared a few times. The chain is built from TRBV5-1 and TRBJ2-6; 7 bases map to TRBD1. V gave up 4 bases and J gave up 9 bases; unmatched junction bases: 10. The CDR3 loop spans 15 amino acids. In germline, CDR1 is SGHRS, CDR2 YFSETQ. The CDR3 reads CASSLGQAVGNVLTF. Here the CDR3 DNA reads TGCGCCAGCAGCCTTGGACAGGCTGTGGGCAACGTCCTGACTTTC. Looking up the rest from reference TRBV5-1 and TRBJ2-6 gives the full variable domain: KAGVTQTPRYLIKTRGQQVTLSCSPISGHRSVSWYQQTPGQGLQFLFEYFSETQRNKGNFPGRFSGRQFSNSRSEMNVSTLELGDSALYLCASSLGQAVGNVLTFGAGSRLTVL.

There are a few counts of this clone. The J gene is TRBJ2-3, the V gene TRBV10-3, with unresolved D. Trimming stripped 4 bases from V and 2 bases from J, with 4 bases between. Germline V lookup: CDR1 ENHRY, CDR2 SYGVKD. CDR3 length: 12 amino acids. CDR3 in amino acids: CAISALTDTQYF. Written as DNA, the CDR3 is TGTGCCATCAGTGCCCTCACAGATACGCAGTATTTT.

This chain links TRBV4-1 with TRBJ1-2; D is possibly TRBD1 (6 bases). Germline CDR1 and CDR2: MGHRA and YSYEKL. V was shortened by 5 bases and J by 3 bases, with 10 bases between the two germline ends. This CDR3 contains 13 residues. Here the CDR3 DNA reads TGCGCCAGCAGCGGTGGACAGTACTATGGCTACACCTTC. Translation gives CASSGGQYYGYTF.

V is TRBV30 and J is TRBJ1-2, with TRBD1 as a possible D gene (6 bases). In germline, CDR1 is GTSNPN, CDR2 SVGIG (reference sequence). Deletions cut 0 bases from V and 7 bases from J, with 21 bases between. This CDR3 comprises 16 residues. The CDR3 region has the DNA TGTGCCTGGAGTGTACCCCACAGGGCGATTCTTGCTGGCTACACCTTC. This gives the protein CAWSVPHRAILAGYTF.

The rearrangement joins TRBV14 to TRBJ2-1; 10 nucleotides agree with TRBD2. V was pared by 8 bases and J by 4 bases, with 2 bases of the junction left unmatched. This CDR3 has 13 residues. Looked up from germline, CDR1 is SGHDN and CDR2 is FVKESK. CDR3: CASGLAEYNEQFF. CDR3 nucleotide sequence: TGTGCCAGCGGACTAGCGGAATACAATGAGCAGTTCTTC. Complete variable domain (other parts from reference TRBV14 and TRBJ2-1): EAGVTQFPSHSVIEKGQTVTLRCDPISGHDNLYWYRRVMGKEIKFLLHFVKESKQDESGMPNNRFLAERTGGTYSTLKVQPAELEDSGVYFCASGLAEYNEQFFGPGTRLTVL.

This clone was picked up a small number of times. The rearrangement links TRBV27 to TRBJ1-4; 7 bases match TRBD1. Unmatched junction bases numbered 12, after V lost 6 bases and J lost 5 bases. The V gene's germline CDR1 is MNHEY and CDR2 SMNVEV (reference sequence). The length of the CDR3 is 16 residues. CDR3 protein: CASSARGGSLNEKLFF. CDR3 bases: TGTGCCAGCAGCGCCCGAGGGGGCAGTCTGAATGAAAAACTGTTTTTT.

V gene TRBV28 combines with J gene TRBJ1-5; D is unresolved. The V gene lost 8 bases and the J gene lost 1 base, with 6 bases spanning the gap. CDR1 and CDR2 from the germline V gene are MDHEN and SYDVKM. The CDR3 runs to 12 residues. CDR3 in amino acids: CASAVSNQPQHF. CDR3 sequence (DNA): TGTGCCAGCGCAGTAAGCAATCAGCCCCAGCATTTT.

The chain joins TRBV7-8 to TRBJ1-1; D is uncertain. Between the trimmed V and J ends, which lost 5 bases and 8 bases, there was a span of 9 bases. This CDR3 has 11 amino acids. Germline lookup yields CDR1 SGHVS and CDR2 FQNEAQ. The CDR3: CASSPSGEAFF. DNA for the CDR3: TGTGCCAGCAGCCCTAGCGGGGAAGCTTTCTTT.

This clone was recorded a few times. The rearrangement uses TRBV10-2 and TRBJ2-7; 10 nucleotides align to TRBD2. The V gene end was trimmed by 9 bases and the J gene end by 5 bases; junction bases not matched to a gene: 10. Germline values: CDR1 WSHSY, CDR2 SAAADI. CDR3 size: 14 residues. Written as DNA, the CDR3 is TGCGCCAGTCAAGAGCGGGGGGGCCTCGACGAGCAGTACTTC. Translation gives CASQERGGLDEQYF.

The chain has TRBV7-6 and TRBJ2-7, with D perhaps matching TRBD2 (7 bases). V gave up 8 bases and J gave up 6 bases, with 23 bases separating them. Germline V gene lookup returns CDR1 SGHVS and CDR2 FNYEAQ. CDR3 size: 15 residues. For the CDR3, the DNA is TGTGCCAGCGAGGCGGGGGTGTCAGGGGCAGGCGAGCAGTACTTC. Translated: CASEAGVSGAGEQYF. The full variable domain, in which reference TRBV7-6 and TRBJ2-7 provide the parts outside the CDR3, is GAGVSQSPRYKVTKRGQDVALRCDPISGHVSLYWYRQALGQGPEFLTYFNYEAQQDKSGLPNDRFSAERPEGSISTLTIQRTEQRDSAMYRCASEAGVSGAGEQYFGPGTRLTVT.

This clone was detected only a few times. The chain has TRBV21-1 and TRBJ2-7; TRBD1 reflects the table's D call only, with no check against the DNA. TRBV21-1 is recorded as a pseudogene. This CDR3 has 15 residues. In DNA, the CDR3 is TGTGCCAGCGGGATATGGGTTGACAGTTCCTACGAGCAGTACTTC. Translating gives CASGIWVDSSYEQYF.

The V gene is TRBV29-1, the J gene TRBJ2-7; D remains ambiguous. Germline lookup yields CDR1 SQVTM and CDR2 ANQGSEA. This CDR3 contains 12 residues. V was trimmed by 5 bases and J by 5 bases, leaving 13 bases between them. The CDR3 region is CSVQADSDEQYF. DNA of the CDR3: TGCAGCGTTCAAGCAGATTCAGACGAGCAGTACTTC.

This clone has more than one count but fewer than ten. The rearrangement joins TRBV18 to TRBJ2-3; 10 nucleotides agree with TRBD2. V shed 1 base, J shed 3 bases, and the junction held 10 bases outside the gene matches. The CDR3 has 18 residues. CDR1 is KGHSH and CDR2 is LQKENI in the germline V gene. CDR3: CASSPLPSGGGTTDTQYF. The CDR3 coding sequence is TGTGCCAGCTCACCACTACCTAGCGGGGGAGGAACAACAGATACGCAGTATTTT. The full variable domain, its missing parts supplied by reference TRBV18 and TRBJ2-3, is NAGVMQNPRHLVRRRGQEARLRCSPMKGHSHVYWYRQLPEEGLKFMVYLQKENIIDESGMPKERFSAEFPKEGPSILRIQQVVRGDSAAYFCASSPLPSGGGTTDTQYFGPGTRLTVL.

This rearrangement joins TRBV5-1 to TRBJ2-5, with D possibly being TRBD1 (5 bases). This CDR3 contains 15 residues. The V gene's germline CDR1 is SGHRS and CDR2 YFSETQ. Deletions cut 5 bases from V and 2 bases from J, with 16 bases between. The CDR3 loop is CASRAETGPQETQYF. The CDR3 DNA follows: TGCGCCAGCAGAGCCGAAACAGGACCTCAAGAGACCCAGTACTTC.

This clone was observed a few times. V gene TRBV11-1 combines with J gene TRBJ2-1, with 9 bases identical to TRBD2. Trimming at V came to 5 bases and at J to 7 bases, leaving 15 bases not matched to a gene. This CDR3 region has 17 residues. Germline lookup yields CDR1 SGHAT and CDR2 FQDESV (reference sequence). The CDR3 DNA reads TGTGCCAGCAGCCTCCTAAGGGGTAGCGGGAGTTATAATGAGCAGTTCTTC. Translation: CASSLLRGSGSYNEQFF.

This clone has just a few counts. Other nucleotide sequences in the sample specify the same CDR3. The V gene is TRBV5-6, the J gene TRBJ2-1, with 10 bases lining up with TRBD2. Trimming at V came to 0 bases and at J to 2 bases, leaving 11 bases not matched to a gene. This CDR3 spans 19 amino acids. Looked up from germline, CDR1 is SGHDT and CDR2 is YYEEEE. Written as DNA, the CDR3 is TGTGCCAGCAGCTTGGCTCGGCTAGCGGGAGAGGTGGCCTACAATGAGCAGTTCTTC. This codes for CASSLARLAGEVAYNEQFF. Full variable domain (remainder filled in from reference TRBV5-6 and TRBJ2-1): DAGVTQSPTHLIKTRGQQVTLRCSPKSGHDTVSWYQQALGQGPQFIFQYYEEEERQRGNFPDRFSGHQFPNYSSELNVNALLLGDSALYLCASSLARLAGEVAYNEQFFGPGTRLTVL.

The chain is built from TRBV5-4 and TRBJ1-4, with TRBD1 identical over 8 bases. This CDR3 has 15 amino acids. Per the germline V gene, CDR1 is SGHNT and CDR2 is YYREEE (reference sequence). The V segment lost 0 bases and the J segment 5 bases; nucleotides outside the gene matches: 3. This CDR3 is CASSLAGQANEKLFF. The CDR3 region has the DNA TGTGCCAGCAGCTTGGCGGGACAGGCAAATGAAAAACTGTTTTTT.

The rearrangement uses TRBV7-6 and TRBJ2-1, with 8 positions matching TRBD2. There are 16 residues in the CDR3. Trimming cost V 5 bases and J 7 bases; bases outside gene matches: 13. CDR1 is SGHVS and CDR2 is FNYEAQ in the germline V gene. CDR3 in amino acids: CASSKPGTRDRNEQFF. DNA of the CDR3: TGTGCCAGCAGCAAACCGGGGACTAGAGATCGGAATGAGCAGTTCTTC. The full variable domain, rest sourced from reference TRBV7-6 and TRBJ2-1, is GAGVSQSPRYKVTKRGQDVALRCDPISGHVSLYWYRQALGQGPEFLTYFNYEAQQDKSGLPNDRFSAERPEGSISTLTIQRTEQRDSAMYRCASSKPGTRDRNEQFFGPGTRLTVL.

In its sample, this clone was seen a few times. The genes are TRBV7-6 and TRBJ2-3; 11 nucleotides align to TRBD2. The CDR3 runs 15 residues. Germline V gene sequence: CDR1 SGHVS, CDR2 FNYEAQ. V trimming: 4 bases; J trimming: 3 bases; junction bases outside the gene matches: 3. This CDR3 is CASSSSSGRTDTQYF. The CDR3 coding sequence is TGTGCCAGCAGCTCGTCTAGCGGGAGGACAGATACGCAGTATTTT.

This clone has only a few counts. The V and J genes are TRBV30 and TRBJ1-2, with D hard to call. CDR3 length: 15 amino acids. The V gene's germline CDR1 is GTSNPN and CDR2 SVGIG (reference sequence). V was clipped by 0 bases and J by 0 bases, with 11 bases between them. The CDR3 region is CAWSVLMGANYGYTF. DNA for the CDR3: TGTGCCTGGAGTGTACTGATGGGCGCTAACTATGGCTACACCTTC.